The clone carrying this TCR beta chain came up many times. The data were taken from a study of T-cell reconstitution after alpha-beta-depleted transplantation in children. Unique molecular identifiers featured in how the TCRbeta library was prepared. One entry per CDR3 protein, called by TCRdb with MiXCR from the PCR reads. Among 100,000 or so distinct CDR3 sequences, 9% to 15% were seen once, and the ten largest hold approximately 15%. Trimming removed 2 bases from V and 1 base from J, with 7 bases in between. Germline CDR1 MNHNY, CDR2 SVGAGI (reference sequence). The CDR3 loop spans 14 amino acids. V gene TRBV6-6 combines with J gene TRBJ2-3; D unresolved. This TCR was recovered from a human donor who donated a stem cell graft to a child with inherited bone marrow failure. The sequencing used PBMCs from the stem cell graft donor, collected from the stem cell graft. As DNA, the CDR3 is TGTGCCAGCAGTTACGCGTTGGGCACAGATACGCAGTATTTT. Its protein is CASSYALGTDTQYF.